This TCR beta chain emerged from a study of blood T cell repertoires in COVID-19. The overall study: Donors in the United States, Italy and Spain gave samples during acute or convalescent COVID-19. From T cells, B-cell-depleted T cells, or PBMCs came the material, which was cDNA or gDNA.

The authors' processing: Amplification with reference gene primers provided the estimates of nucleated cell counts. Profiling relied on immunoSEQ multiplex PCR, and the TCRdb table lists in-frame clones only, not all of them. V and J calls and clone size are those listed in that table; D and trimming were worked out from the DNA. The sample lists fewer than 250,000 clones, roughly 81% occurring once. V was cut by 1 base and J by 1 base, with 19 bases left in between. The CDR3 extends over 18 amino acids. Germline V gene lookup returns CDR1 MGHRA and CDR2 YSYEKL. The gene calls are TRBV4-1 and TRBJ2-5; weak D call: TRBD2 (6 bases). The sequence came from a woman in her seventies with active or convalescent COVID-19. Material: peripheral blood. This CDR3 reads CASSQGDGGARAQETQYF. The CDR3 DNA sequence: TGCGCCAGCAGCCAAGGAGATGGAGGGGCAAGGGCCCAAGAGACCCAGTACTTC.